This TCR beta chain was captured in a study of STAT5B mutations in CD4+ large granular lymphocyte leukemia. Repertoires were generated with immunoSEQ multiplex PCR, while TCRdb's copy carries only in-frame clones and drops some. The sample holds 45,000 to 55,000 clones, less than 85% seen once. This clone showed up just a few times. Germline V gene sequence: CDR1 MNHEY, CDR2 SVGAGI. V was clipped by 2 bases and J by 5 bases; unmatched bases: 1. This CDR3 comprises 14 residues. The chain couples TRBV6-5 to TRBJ1-5; 9 bases agree with TRBD1. Sequenced sample: CD4+ T cells from blood buffy coats. This receptor was obtained from a human donor in good health. Written as DNA, the CDR3 is TGTGCCAGCAGTTACGGGACAGGGCATCAGCCCCAGCATTTT. Protein product: CASSYGTGHQPQHF.